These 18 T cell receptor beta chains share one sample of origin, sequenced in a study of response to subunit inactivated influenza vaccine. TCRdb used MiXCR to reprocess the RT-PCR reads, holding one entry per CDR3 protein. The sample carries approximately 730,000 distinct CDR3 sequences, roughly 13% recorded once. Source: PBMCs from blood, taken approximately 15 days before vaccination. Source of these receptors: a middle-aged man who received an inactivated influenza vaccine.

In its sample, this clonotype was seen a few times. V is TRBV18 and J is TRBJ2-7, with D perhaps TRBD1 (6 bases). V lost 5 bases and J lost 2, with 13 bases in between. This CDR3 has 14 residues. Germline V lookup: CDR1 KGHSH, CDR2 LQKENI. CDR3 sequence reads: CASSSEGGAYEQYF. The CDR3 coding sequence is TGTGCCAGCTCATCCGAAGGGGGAGCCTACGAGCAGTACTTC.

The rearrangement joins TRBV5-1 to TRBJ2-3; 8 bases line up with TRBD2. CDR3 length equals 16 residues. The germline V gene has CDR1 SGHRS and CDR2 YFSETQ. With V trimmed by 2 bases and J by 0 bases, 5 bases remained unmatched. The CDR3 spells CASSFGLAPSTDTQYF. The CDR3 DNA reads TGCGCCAGCAGCTTCGGACTAGCACCTAGCACAGATACGCAGTATTTT.

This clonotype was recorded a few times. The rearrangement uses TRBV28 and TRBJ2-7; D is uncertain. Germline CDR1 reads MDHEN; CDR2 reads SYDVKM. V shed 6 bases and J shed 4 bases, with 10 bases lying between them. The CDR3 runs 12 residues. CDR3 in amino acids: CASRMGAYEQYF. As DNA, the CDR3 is TGTGCCAGCAGAATGGGCGCATACGAGCAGTACTTC. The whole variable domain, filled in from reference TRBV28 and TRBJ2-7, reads DVKVTQSSRYLVKRTGEKVFLECVQDMDHENMFWYRQDPGLGLRLIYFSYDVKMKEKGDIPEGYSVSREKKERFSLILESASTNQTSMYLCASRMGAYEQYFGPGTRLTVT.

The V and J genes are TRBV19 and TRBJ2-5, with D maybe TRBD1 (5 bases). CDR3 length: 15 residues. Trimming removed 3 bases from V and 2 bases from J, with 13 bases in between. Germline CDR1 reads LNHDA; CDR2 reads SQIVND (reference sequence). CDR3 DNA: TGTGCCAGTAGTATCTCGCAGGGTCGGCAAGAGACCCAGTACTTC. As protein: CASSISQGRQETQYF.

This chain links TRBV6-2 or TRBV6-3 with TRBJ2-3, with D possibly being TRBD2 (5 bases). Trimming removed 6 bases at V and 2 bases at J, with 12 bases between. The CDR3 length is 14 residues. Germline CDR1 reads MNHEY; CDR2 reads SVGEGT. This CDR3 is CASRGLGLTDTQYF. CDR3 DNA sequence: TGTGCCAGCAGAGGACTTGGCCTCACAGATACGCAGTATTTT.

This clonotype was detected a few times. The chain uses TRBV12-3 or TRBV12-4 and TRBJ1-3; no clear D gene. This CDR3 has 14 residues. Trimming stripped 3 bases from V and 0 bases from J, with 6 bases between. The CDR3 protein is CASSFGFSGNTIYF. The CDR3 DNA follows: TGTGCCAGCAGTTTTGGCTTCTCTGGAAACACCATATATTTT.

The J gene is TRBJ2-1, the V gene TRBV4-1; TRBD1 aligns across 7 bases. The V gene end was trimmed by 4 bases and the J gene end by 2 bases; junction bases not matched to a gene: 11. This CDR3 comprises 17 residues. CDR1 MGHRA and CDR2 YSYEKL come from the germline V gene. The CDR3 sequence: CASSPRQGGGTYNEQFF. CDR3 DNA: TGCGCCAGCAGCCCCCGACAGGGTGGGGGTACCTACAATGAGCAGTTCTTC.

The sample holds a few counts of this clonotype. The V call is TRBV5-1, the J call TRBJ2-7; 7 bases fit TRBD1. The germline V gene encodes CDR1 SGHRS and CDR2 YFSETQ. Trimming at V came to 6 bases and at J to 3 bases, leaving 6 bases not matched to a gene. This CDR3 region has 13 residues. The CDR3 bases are TGCGCCAGCAAGGTGGCAGGGGGCTACGAGCAGTACTTC. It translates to CASKVAGGYEQYF.

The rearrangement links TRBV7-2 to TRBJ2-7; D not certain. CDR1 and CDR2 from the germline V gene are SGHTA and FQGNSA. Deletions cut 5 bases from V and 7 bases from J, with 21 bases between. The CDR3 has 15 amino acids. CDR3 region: CASSLLATDRAEQYF. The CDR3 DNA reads TGTGCCAGCAGCCTCCTGGCAACAGATCGGGCGGAGCAGTACTTC.

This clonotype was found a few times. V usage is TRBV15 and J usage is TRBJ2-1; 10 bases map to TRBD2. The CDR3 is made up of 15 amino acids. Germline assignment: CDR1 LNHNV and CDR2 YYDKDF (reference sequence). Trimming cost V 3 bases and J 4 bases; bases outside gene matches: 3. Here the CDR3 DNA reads TGTGCCACCAGCAGTAGCGGGGGGCCGTACAATGAGCAGTTCTTC. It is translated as CATSSSGGPYNEQFF.

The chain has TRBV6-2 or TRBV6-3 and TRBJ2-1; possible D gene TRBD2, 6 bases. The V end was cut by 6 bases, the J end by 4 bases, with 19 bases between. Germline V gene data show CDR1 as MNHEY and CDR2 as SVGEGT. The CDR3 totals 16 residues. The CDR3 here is CASSPPLAGRYNEQFF. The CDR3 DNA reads TGTGCCAGCAGCCCTCCTCTCGCGGGACGGTACAATGAGCAGTTCTTC.

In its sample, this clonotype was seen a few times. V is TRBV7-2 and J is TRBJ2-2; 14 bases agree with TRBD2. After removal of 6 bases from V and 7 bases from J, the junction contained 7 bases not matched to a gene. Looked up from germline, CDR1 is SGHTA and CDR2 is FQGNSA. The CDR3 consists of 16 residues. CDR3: CASSRTSGRRGGELFF. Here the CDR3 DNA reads TGTGCCAGCAGTCGGACTAGCGGGAGGAGGGGCGGGGAGCTGTTTTTT.

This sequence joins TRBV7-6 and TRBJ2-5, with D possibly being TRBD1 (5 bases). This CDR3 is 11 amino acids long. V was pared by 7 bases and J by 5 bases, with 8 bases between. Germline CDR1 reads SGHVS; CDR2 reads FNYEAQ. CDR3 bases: TGTGCCAGCAATTCAGGGGAGACCCAGTACTTC. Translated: CASNSGETQYF.

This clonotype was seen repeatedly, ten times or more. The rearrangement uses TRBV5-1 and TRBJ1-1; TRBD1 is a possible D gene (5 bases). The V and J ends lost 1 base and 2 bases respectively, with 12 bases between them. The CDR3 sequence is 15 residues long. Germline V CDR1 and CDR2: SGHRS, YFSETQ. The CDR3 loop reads CASSLTEGRNTEAFF. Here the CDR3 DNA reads TGCGCCAGCAGCTTGACAGAGGGGCGAAACACTGAAGCTTTCTTT.

In DNA, the CDR3 is TGTGCCACCAGCGGACTAAGCGGGAGAATCGACGAGCAGTACTTC. Protein: CATSGLSGRIDEQYF. The chain has TRBV15 and TRBJ2-7, with TRBD2 identical over 8 bases. The germline CDR1 and CDR2 sequences are LNHNV and YYDKDF (reference sequence). The CDR3 runs 15 residues. Trimming removed 5 bases from V and 5 bases from J; junction bases left unmatched: 11.

This CDR3 reads CASSQDLGLRLYEQYF. In DNA, the CDR3 is TGCGCCAGCAGCCAAGATTTAGGCCTAAGGTTGTACGAGCAGTACTTC. The chain has TRBV4-3 and TRBJ2-7; D not certain. Germline CDR1 LGHNA, CDR2 YSLEER. V lost 0 bases to trimming and J lost 4 bases, with 16 bases between them. The CDR3 runs 16 residues.

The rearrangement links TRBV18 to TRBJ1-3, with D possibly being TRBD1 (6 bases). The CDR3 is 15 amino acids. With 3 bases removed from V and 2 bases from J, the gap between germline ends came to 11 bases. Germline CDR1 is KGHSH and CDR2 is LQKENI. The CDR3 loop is CASSPQGKAGNTIYF. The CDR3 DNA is TGTGCCAGCTCACCGCAGGGGAAGGCTGGAAACACCATATATTTT.

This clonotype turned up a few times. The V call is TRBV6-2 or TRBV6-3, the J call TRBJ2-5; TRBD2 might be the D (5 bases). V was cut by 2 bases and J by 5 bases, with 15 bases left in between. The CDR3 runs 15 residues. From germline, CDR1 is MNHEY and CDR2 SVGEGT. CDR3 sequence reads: CASSYVVSERETQYF. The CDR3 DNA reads TGTGCCAGCAGTTACGTAGTGAGCGAGCGGGAGACCCAGTACTTC.